The next 17 T cell receptor beta chains were all read from a single sample in a study of cytomegalovirus exposure and HLA in healthy donors. Profiling relied on immunoSEQ multiplex PCR, and the TCRdb table lists in-frame clones only, not all of them. The sample holds about 220,000 clones, around nine tenths seen once. Sample: PBMCs. Every receptor here comes from a man younger than 30 in good health and CMV-seronegative.

The chain couples TRBV7-2 to TRBJ1-1; D not resolved. The CDR3 is made up of 16 amino acids. The V end lost 5 bases, the J end lost 0 bases, and 16 bases lay between the germline ends. Germline lookup yields CDR1 SGHTA and CDR2 FQGNSA. The CDR3 sequence: CASSPTPLMMNTEAFF. Written as DNA, the CDR3 is TGTGCCAGCAGCCCCACTCCCCTAATGATGAACACTGAAGCTTTCTTT.

This chain links TRBV6-5 with TRBJ2-1, with D tentatively TRBD1 (6 bases). Germline V lookup: CDR1 MNHEY, CDR2 SVGAGI. V was clipped by 4 bases and J by 4 bases, with 14 bases between them. The CDR3 extends over 15 amino acids. The CDR3 nucleotides read TGTGCCAGCAGTTTCCGACAGGTGTCATACAATGAGCAGTTCTTC. It codes for CASSFRQVSYNEQFF.

The gene calls are TRBV5-4 and TRBJ2-1; TRBD2 aligns across 15 bases. The trim removed 3 bases at V and 7 bases at J, leaving 8 bases unmatched. Germline values: CDR1 SGHNT, CDR2 YYREEE (reference sequence). This CDR3 has 17 residues. The CDR3 region is CASSWTSGRAPGNEQFF. The DNA for the CDR3 is TGTGCCAGCAGCTGGACTAGCGGGAGGGCCCCTGGAAATGAGCAGTTCTTC. The whole variable domain, filled in from reference TRBV5-4 and TRBJ2-1, reads ETGVTQSPTHLIKTRGQQVTLRCSSQSGHNTVSWYQQALGQGPQFIFQYYREEENGRGNFPPRFSGLQFPNYSSELNVNALELDDSALYLCASSWTSGRAPGNEQFFGPGTRLTVL.

With respect to this clone: Other DNA sequences in the same sample also yield this CDR3. V and J are TRBV28 and TRBJ2-7; D is possibly TRBD1 (5 bases). The CDR3 contains 12 residues. The ends were cut back, 4 bases at V and 1 base at J, with 5 bases in the middle. Germline CDR1 MDHEN, CDR2 SYDVKM. The CDR3 spells CASSSGSYEQYF. The CDR3 nucleotides read TGTGCCAGCAGTTCAGGGTCCTACGAGCAGTACTTC. Full variable domain (outside the CDR3, taken from reference TRBV28 and TRBJ2-7): DVKVTQSSRYLVKRTGEKVFLECVQDMDHENMFWYRQDPGLGLRLIYFSYDVKMKEKGDIPEGYSVSREKKERFSLILESASTNQTSMYLCASSSGSYEQYFGPGTRLTVT.

The chain is built from TRBV2 and TRBJ1-4; tentative D call: TRBD1 (5 bases). The germline V and J ends were trimmed by 6 bases and 0 bases, with 8 bases remaining between them. Germline-derived CDR1 and CDR2 are SNHLY and FYNNEI. The CDR3 is made up of 14 amino acids. CDR3: CASRETATNEKLFF. Written as DNA, the CDR3 is TGTGCCAGCAGGGAGACAGCAACTAATGAAAAACTGTTTTTT.

V and J are TRBV7-2 and TRBJ2-7; 7 nucleotides line up with TRBD1. CDR1 and CDR2 from the germline V gene are SGHTA and FQGNSA. The CDR3 spans 13 residues. Germline trimming cut 1 base from V and 7 bases from J; bases unmatched to any gene: 4. This CDR3 is CASSLGGGREQYF. CDR3 DNA sequence: TGTGCCAGCAGCTTAGGAGGGGGCAGAGAGCAGTACTTC.

The chain joins TRBV7-9 to TRBJ1-2, with D hard to call. Per the germline V gene, CDR1 is SEHNR and CDR2 is FQNEAQ (reference sequence). This CDR3 has 14 amino acids. Between the trimmed V and J ends, which lost 5 bases and 5 bases, there was a span of 15 bases. The CDR3 DNA reads as TGTGCCAGCAGCCACCCCGGGTTCCTATATGGCTACACCTTC. This sequence encodes CASSHPGFLYGYTF. Drawing the rest from reference TRBV7-9 and TRBJ1-2, the complete variable domain is DTGVSQNPRHKITKRGQNVTFRCDPISEHNRLYWYRQTLGQGPEFLTYFQNEAQLEKSRLLSDRFSAERPKGSFSTLEIQRTEQGDSAMYLCASSHPGFLYGYTFGSGTRLTVV.

This chain connects TRBV27 to TRBJ1-5; 9 positions agree with TRBD1. V lost 5 bases to trimming and J lost 1 base; unmatched junction nucleotides: 12. The V gene's germline CDR1 is MNHEY and CDR2 SMNVEV (reference sequence). The CDR3 is 18 amino acids. This chain's CDR3 is CASSRILGTGWSNQPQHF. The CDR3 DNA is TGTGCCAGCAGTCGAATCCTAGGGACAGGGTGGAGCAATCAGCCCCAGCATTTT.

This chain uses TRBV5-4 with TRBJ2-2, with 11 bases identical to TRBD1. The CDR3 is made up of 16 amino acids. The germline V gene has CDR1 SGHNT and CDR2 YYREEE (reference sequence). V was pared by 4 bases and J by 7 bases, with 9 bases of the junction left unmatched. Here the CDR3 reads CASSIRDRGKVGELFF. The CDR3 coding sequence is TGTGCCAGCAGCATACGGGACAGGGGGAAGGTCGGGGAGCTGTTTTTT.

The V call is TRBV6-5, the J call TRBJ1-3; D remains ambiguous. Trimming removed 5 bases from V and 0 bases from J, with 11 bases in between. Germline assignment: CDR1 MNHEY and CDR2 SVGAGI. CDR3 length: 15 residues. The CDR3 DNA sequence: TGTGCCAGCAGTCCACCTTGGAGCTCTGGAAACACCATATATTTT. Protein sequence: CASSPPWSSGNTIYF.

In its sample, this clone was seen a few times. The V and J genes are TRBV27 and TRBJ1-5; D gene uncertain. The V and J ends lost 8 bases and 5 bases respectively, with 4 bases between them. Per the germline V gene, CDR1 is MNHEY and CDR2 is SMNVEV (reference sequence). The CDR3 runs 10 residues. This CDR3 reads CASGHQPQHF. In nucleotides, the CDR3 is TGTGCCAGCGGGCATCAGCCCCAGCATTTT.

The gene calls are TRBV28 and TRBJ2-1; 9 bases match TRBD2. This CDR3 is 14 amino acids long. CDR1 and CDR2 from the germline V gene are MDHEN and SYDVKM. The J segment lost 4 bases and the V segment lost 8 bases, leaving 6 bases of the junction unmatched. The CDR3 coding sequence is TGTGCCAGCCGATCTAGCGGGAAGTACAATGAGCAGTTCTTC. It yields the protein CASRSSGKYNEQFF. The variable domain in full, with the rest retrieved from reference TRBV28 and TRBJ2-1, is DVKVTQSSRYLVKRTGEKVFLECVQDMDHENMFWYRQDPGLGLRLIYFSYDVKMKEKGDIPEGYSVSREKKERFSLILESASTNQTSMYLCASRSSGKYNEQFFGPGTRLTVL.

CDR3 nucleotide sequence: TGTGCCAGCAGCTTGGAAGAGAGGGGGGGTGAGCAGTTCTTC. Its translation is CASSLEERGGEQFF. The V and J genes are TRBV4-2 and TRBJ2-1; maybe TRBD2 (7 bases). Germline values: CDR1 LGHNA, CDR2 YNFKEQ. There are 14 residues in the CDR3. V dropped 5 bases and J dropped 9 bases, with 17 bases sitting between them.

The rearrangement uses TRBV27 and TRBJ1-5; D is unclear. V lost 2 bases and J lost 7, with 12 bases in between. CDR3 length: 14 residues. Per the germline V gene, CDR1 is MNHEY and CDR2 is SMNVEV (reference sequence). The CDR3 bases are TGTGCCAGCAGTTTAACGGGGTCTATGCAGCCCCAGCATTTT. It is translated as CASSLTGSMQPQHF.

The genes are TRBV2 and TRBJ2-2; TRBD2 aligns across 14 bases. The CDR3 loop spans 18 amino acids. CDR1 is SNHLY and CDR2 is FYNNEI in the germline V gene. The ends lost 6 bases at V and 5 bases at J; junction bases unmatched: 11. DNA of the CDR3: TGTGCCAGCAGGCCCCTAATGACTAGCGGGGGGGCAACCGGGGAGCTGTTTTTT. This gives the protein CASRPLMTSGGATGELFF.

The chain combines TRBV4-2 with TRBJ2-3; 8 bases line up with TRBD2. The CDR3 is 15 amino acids. The V gene end was trimmed by 4 bases and the J gene end by 0 bases; junction bases not matched to a gene: 3. Per germline, CDR1 LGHNA and CDR2 YNFKEQ. The CDR3 loop reads CASSRTSGSTDTQYF. DNA for the CDR3: TGTGCCAGCAGCCGAACTAGCGGTAGCACAGATACGCAGTATTTT.

This clone was observed a single time. The CDR3 coding sequence is TGTGCCTGGAGTGTATCCCGCGTCCCGGGCGGGTCGGGAAACATTCAGTACTTC. Its translation is CAWSVSRVPGGSGNIQYF. The chain is built from TRBV30 and TRBJ2-4; tentatively, D is TRBD2 (5 bases). This CDR3 region has 18 residues. The germline V and J ends were trimmed by 0 bases and 6 bases, with 24 bases remaining between them. In germline, CDR1 is GTSNPN, CDR2 SVGIG (reference sequence). The variable domain in full, completed from reference TRBV30 and TRBJ2-4, reads SQTIHQWPATLVQPVGSPLSLECTVEGTSNPNLYWYRQAAGRGLQLLFYSVGIGQISSEVPQNLSASRPQDRQFILSSKKLLLSDSGFYLCAWSVSRVPGGSGNIQYFGAGTRLSVL.